Following are 20 T cell receptor beta chains from one sample sequenced in a study of brain metastases from non-small cell lung cancer. Data came from immunoSEQ multiplex PCR; TCRdb stores just in-frame clones and leaves some out. The sample yields thousands of clones, around 84% seen once. The specimen sequenced was tumor-adjacent normal tissue. The receptors were gathered from a donor aged 40 or older with non-small cell lung cancer.

The chain employs TRBV9 and TRBJ2-1; maybe TRBD2 (6 bases). In germline, CDR1 is SGDLS, CDR2 YYNGEE. V lost 0 bases and J lost 4, with 14 bases in between. The CDR3 is 16 residues long. As DNA, the CDR3 is TGTGCCAGCAGCGTAGAAGGGGAGGCGGGGTACAATGAGCAGTTCTTC. Protein: CASSVEGEAGYNEQFF.

The rearrangement uses TRBV15 and TRBJ2-7; TRBD1 matches at 8 bases. This CDR3 has 14 residues. Per germline, CDR1 LNHNV and CDR2 YYDKDF (reference sequence). J was trimmed by 1 base and V by 5 bases; bases with no gene match: 4. CDR3 protein: CATSLRTGSYEQYF. In nucleotides, the CDR3 is TGTGCCACCAGCCTAAGGACAGGGTCCTACGAGCAGTACTTC.

The sample holds one count of this clone. The J gene is TRBJ2-5, the V gene TRBV7-9; 7 positions agree with TRBD1. The germline gives CDR1 SEHNR, CDR2 FQNEAQ (reference sequence). The CDR3 extends over 15 amino acids. Trimming cost V 1 base and J 2 bases; bases outside gene matches: 4. CDR3 amino acids: CASSLGTGVQETQYF. The CDR3 nucleotides read TGTGCCAGCAGCTTAGGCACAGGGGTGCAAGAGACCCAGTACTTC.

V gene TRBV29-1 combines with J gene TRBJ2-5; 7 nucleotides align to TRBD2. Per germline, CDR1 SQVTM and CDR2 ANQGSEA. CDR3 length: 14 amino acids. V lost 7 bases to trimming and J lost 5 bases; unmatched junction nucleotides: 13. The CDR3 coding sequence is TGCAGCGCGCAATCGGGGGGAGGCCCGGAGACCCAGTACTTC. This encodes CSAQSGGGPETQYF. The full variable domain, completed using reference TRBV29-1 and TRBJ2-5, is SAVISQKPSRDICQRGTSLTIQCQVDSQVTMMFWYRQQPGQSLTLIATANQGSEATYESGFVIDKFPISRPNLTFSTLTVSNMSPEDSSIYLCSAQSGGGPETQYFGPGTRLLVL.

This clone was recorded a few times. The chain uses TRBV6-2 or TRBV6-3 and TRBJ1-2, with TRBD1 identical over 7 bases. CDR3 length equals 16 residues. The J segment lost 4 bases and the V segment lost 4 bases, leaving 12 bases of the junction unmatched. From germline, CDR1 is MNHEY and CDR2 SVGEGT. DNA of the CDR3: TGTGCCAGCAGTTCCAAAACGACAGGGATGGGCTATGGCTACACCTTC. Translated: CASSSKTTGMGYGYTF.

V usage is TRBV7-8 and J usage is TRBJ1-1; 11 bases match TRBD1. The germline V gene encodes CDR1 SGHVS and CDR2 FQNEAQ. The CDR3 consists of 16 residues. Trimming at V came to 5 bases and at J to 1 base, leaving 6 bases not matched to a gene. DNA for the CDR3: TGTGCCAGCAGCGCCCGGGACAGGGGGTCGAACACTGAAGCTTTCTTT. As protein: CASSARDRGSNTEAFF.

This rearrangement joins TRBV9 to TRBJ1-2, with D uncertain. V lost 1 base and J lost 4, with 14 bases in between. Germline lookup yields CDR1 SGDLS and CDR2 YYNGEE. The CDR3 length is 15 residues. CDR3 amino acids: CASSVSPGSTYGYTF. The CDR3 DNA sequence: TGTGCCAGCAGCGTATCCCCGGGCAGCACCTATGGCTACACCTTC.

The chain joins TRBV29-1 to TRBJ2-5, with 7 bases lining up with TRBD2. Germline V CDR1 and CDR2: SQVTM, ANQGSEA. The CDR3 covers 11 residues. V trimming: 4 bases; J trimming: 4 bases; junction bases outside the gene matches: 0. Written as DNA, the CDR3 is TGCAGCGTTGGGGAGGGAGAGACCCAGTACTTC. It specifies CSVGEGETQYF.

The chain is built from TRBV10-2 and TRBJ2-1, with a possible D match to TRBD1 (7 bases). Germline V gene data show CDR1 as WSHSY and CDR2 as SAAADI. This CDR3 has 14 residues. Trimming left V 8 bases short and J 2 bases short, with 13 bases between. The CDR3 region has the DNA TGCGCCAGCGCGGGACAGCCAACCTACAATGAGCAGTTCTTC. It encodes CASAGQPTYNEQFF.

The chain carries TRBV25-1 and TRBJ2-7; D not resolved. V lost 4 bases and J 9 bases, leaving 10 bases between the germline ends. The length of the CDR3 is 11 residues. Per the germline V gene, CDR1 is MGHDK and CDR2 is SYGVNS. This CDR3 is CASSAPPGQYF. In nucleotides, the CDR3 is TGTGCCAGCAGTGCCCCGCCGGGGCAGTACTTC.

The chain employs TRBV6-1 and TRBJ1-5; D is unresolved. CDR3 length: 14 amino acids. The V end was cut by 0 bases, the J end by 9 bases, with 12 bases between. Germline lookup yields CDR1 MNHNS and CDR2 SASEGT. The CDR3 region is CASSEAGSRGPQHF. CDR3 nucleotides: TGTGCCAGCAGTGAAGCGGGCAGCCGGGGGCCCCAGCATTTT.

V gene TRBV6-2 or TRBV6-3 combines with J gene TRBJ2-3; TRBD2 is a possible D gene (6 bases). The germline gives CDR1 MNHEY, CDR2 SVGEGT. This CDR3 is built from 15 residues. V was trimmed by 5 bases and J by 0 bases, leaving 12 bases between them. CDR3 loop: CASSHLSGSTDTQYF. CDR3 DNA sequence: TGTGCCAGCAGTCACCTTAGCGGTAGCACAGATACGCAGTATTTT.

The rearrangement links TRBV2 to TRBJ2-7; D call uncertain. CDR3 length: 14 amino acids. Per the germline V gene, CDR1 is SNHLY and CDR2 is FYNNEI. Trimming removed 6 bases at V and 1 base at J, with 13 bases between. As DNA, the CDR3 is TGTGCCAGCAGAAACCCTGACGCTTCCTACGAGCAGTACTTC. This encodes CASRNPDASYEQYF. Full variable domain (rest looked up from reference TRBV2 and TRBJ2-7): EPEVTQTPSHQVTQMGQEVILRCVPISNHLYFYWYRQILGQKVEFLVSFYNNEISEKSEIFDDQFSVERPDGSNFTLKIRSTKLEDSAMYFCASRNPDASYEQYFGPGTRLTVT.

The chain employs TRBV5-6 and TRBJ2-7; weak D call: TRBD1 (5 bases). The V end was cut by 4 bases, the J end by 4 bases, with 21 bases between. The germline CDR1 and CDR2 sequences are SGHDT and YYEEEE. The CDR3 is 16 residues long. CDR3 nucleotides: TGTGCCAGCAGCCCAACCCTCTGGCAGGGTTCGTACGAGCAGTACTTC. The encoded protein is CASSPTLWQGSYEQYF.

This chain links TRBV5-1 with TRBJ2-7; D is perhaps TRBD2 (5 bases). This CDR3 region has 18 residues. CDR1 is SGHRS and CDR2 is YFSETQ in the germline V gene. V shed 2 bases and J shed 0 bases, with 21 bases lying between them. The CDR3 reads CASSLTFRAQRSSYEQYF. The CDR3 DNA follows: TGCGCCAGCAGCTTAACTTTCCGGGCCCAGCGGAGCTCCTACGAGCAGTACTTC.

This CDR3 is CASSLRPGQGSGANVLTF. The CDR3 DNA sequence: TGTGCCAGCAGCCTACGTCCGGGACAGGGCTCTGGGGCCAACGTCCTGACTTTC. The chain combines TRBV27 with TRBJ2-6; 9 bases match TRBD1. This CDR3 has 18 amino acids. Germline CDR1 and CDR2: MNHEY and SMNVEV (reference sequence). Trimming at V came to 6 bases and at J to 0 bases, leaving 9 bases not matched to a gene.

V and J are TRBV5-1 and TRBJ2-2; D remains unclear. CDR1 SGHRS and CDR2 YFSETQ come from the germline V gene. The ends were cut back, 5 bases at V and 3 bases at J, with 11 bases in the middle. The CDR3 covers 14 residues. CDR3 DNA: TGCGCCAGCAGGACGGCTATCGACACCGGGGAGCTGTTTTTT. Its translation is CASRTAIDTGELFF. Based on the CDR3 plus reference TRBV5-1 and TRBJ2-2, the full variable domain is KAGVTQTPRYLIKTRGQQVTLSCSPISGHRSVSWYQQTPGQGLQFLFEYFSETQRNKGNFPGRFSGRQFSNSRSEMNVSTLELGDSALYLCASRTAIDTGELFFGEGSRLTVL.

The chain is built from TRBV6-6 and TRBJ2-2; a possible D gene is TRBD1 (6 bases). CDR3 length equals 14 residues. V lost 7 bases, J lost 0 bases, and 9 bases lay in between. Germline V gives CDR1 MNHNY, CDR2 SVGAGI (reference sequence). CDR3 region: CASNRVANTGELFF. The CDR3 DNA sequence: TGTGCCAGCAACAGGGTCGCGAACACCGGGGAGCTGTTTTTT.

This clone was observed a few times. The DNA of the CDR3 is TGTGCCAGCACGGAGGGGCCATCCTCCTACGAGCAGTACTTC. Protein: CASTEGPSSYEQYF. V and J are TRBV28 and TRBJ2-7, with a tentative D call TRBD2 (6 bases). V was cut by 7 bases and J by 0 bases, with 13 bases left in between. The length of the CDR3 is 14 residues. CDR1 is MDHEN and CDR2 is SYDVKM in the germline V gene.

The chain uses TRBV13 and TRBJ1-4, with D possibly TRBD1 on 5 matching bases. Between the trimmed V and J ends, which lost 2 bases and 6 bases, there was a span of 7 bases. Germline loops: CDR1 PRHDT, CDR2 FYEKMQ (reference sequence). The CDR3 extends over 13 amino acids. This CDR3 reads CASSLQGYEKLFF. CDR3 nucleotides: TGTGCCAGCAGCTTACAGGGCTATGAAAAACTGTTTTTT.